This T cell receptor (beta chain) was observed in a study of T cell responses to AZD1222 COVID-19 vaccine (dated by TCRdb to the early 2020s). With regard to the full study: Because spike-specific TCR depth and breadth did not differ between the two schedules, AZD1222 recipients who got a second dose at roughly 4 weeks were pooled with those who got a second dose at roughly 12 weeks. A total of approximately 240 trial participants underwent TCR sequencing, of whom 207 received two doses of AZD1222 and around 25 received two doses of the MenACWY control vaccine. Enrollment into the trials was organized by age into subgroups of 18-55, 56-69 and 70-plus years, and those subgroups contained about 160, 30 and 59 TCR-sequenced participants, respectively.

The sample's time point label is to be understood as: baseline before first vaccination. Vaccinee samples were obtained from the UK trials COV001 and COV002, which included a single-blind randomized controlled phase 2/3 trial of AZD1222 (ChAdOx1 nCoV-19) in healthy adults. For TCRbeta chain sequencing, PBMC samples from trial participants were taken at day 0 and at day 28 after the second dose. The CDR3 regions of human TCRbeta chains were subjected to immunosequencing. From the authors' description of their analysis: Repertoire TCRs were matched against a reference library of SARS-CoV-2-specific TCRs generated with the MIRA antigen-specificity platform. Breadth was defined as the fraction of unique TCRs that were SARS-CoV-2-associated, and depth was defined as the fraction of total T cells that were SARS-CoV-2-associated. Each spike-specific TCR was assigned to its reactive spike region and to a CD4 or CD8 class using the MIRA data. Log10-transformed breadth and depth values were compared by one-way ANOVA with Sidak's multiple comparisons tests. Held by TCRdb, this immuneACCESS table contains in-frame sequences only and omits some clones. Under half of the omission traces to an unresolved V gene where checked; the cause of the rest is unknown. That table furnishes V, J and clone size, whereas the DNA furnished D and trimming. This sample has 90,000 to 120,000 clones in its table, and roughly 90% of those were observed once. About 7% of the sample lies in the top ten.

V is reduced by 5 bases and J by 1 base, leaving a spacing of 8 bases between them. The CDR3 contains 14 residues, cysteine and phenylalanine counted. Just CDR3 DNA is preserved here, 42 bases in frame from base 1. CDR1 and CDR2 are drawn from the germline V gene (reference sequence): MNHEY, SMNVEV. Broad study findings and their caveats: Vaccine-associated CD4 TCRs spanned the whole spike protein, with dominant responses in regions 160-218 and 743-854. After two AZD1222 doses, both the breadth and the depth of spike-specific TCRs were significantly higher than at day 0 and than in MenACWY recipients. Participants were mostly white British, with more females than males. The authors suggested clonal diversity may have been underestimated. Conclusions about previously exposed vaccinees are limited, since just 5 or 6 AZD1222 recipients were seropositive for SARS-CoV-2 at baseline. Because no day 14 peak-response samples were available, repertoires were characterized only after the peak T cell response. In the small 56-69-year group, the increase in depth fell short of significance, most likely because of low power. Nearly half of unique spike-specific TCRs reportedly recognized epitopes outside regions mutated in the B.1.351 and B.1.1.7 variants.

On this clone itself: Its binding antigen is unknown. No much larger clone exists at a distance of one base, and base qualities are not known.

Recombination joined TRBV27 with TRBJ2-2; the D gene cannot be resolved reliably. The sequence was obtained from an adult in good health. Sequenced here: peripheral blood, sampled on day 0 of AZD1222 vaccination. The DNA is as follows: TGTGCCAGCAGTAGAGAACGGAACACCGGGGAGCTGTTTTTT. Its amino acids are CASSRERNTGELFF.